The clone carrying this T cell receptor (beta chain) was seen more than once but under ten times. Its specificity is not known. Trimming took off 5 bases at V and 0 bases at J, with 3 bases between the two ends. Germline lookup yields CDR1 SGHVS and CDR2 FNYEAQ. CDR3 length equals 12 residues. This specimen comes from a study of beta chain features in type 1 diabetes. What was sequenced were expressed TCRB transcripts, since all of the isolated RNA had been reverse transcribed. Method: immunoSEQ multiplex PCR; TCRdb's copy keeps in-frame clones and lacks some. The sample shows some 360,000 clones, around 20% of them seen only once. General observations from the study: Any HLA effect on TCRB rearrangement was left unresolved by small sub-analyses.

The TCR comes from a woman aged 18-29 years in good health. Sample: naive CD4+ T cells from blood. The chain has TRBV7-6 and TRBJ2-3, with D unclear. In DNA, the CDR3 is TGTGCCAGCAGCCCAAGCACAGATACGCAGTATTTT. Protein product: CASSPSTDTQYF.